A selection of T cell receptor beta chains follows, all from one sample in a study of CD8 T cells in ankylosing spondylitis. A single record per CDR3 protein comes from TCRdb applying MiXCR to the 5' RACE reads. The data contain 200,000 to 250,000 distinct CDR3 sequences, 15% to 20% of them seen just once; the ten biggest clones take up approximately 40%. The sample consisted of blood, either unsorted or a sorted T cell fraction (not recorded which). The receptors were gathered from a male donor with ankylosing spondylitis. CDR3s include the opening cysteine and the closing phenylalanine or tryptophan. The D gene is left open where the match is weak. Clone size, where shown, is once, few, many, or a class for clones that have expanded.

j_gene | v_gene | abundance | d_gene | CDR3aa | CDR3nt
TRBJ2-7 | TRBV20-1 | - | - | CSAPPGGRAGDPLEQYF | TGCAGTGCTCCCCCAGGGGGGCGAGCGGGGGACCCCTTAGAGCAGTACTTC
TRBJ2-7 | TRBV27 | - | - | CASSSSGQNEQYF | TGTGCCAGCAGTTCCTCCGGACAGAACGAGCAGTACTTC
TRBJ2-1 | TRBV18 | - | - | CASSLQGSGSYYNEQFF | TGTGCCAGCTCACTTCAGGGTAGCGGTTCCTACTACAATGAGCAGTTCTTC
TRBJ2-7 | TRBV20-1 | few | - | CSARGDEQYF | TGCAGTGCTAGGGGGGACGAGCAGTACTTC
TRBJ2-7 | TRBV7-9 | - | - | CASSIQTEADPYEQYF | TGTGCCAGCAGCATCCAGACAGAGGCGGACCCCTACGAGCAGTACTTC
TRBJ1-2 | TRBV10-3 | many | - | CAIRAGFGYTF | TGTGCCATCAGGGCAGGGTTTGGCTACACCTTC
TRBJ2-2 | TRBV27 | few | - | CASSFQGSGELFF | TGTGCCAGCAGTTTTCAGGGATCCGGGGAGCTGTTTTTT
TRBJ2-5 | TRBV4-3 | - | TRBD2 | CASSHRAGEETQYF | TGCGCCAGCAGCCACCGAGCGGGGGAAGAGACCCAGTACTTC
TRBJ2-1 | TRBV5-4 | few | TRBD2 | CASSPLAGGPHNEQFF | TGTGCCAGCAGCCCGTTAGCGGGGGGGCCTCACAATGAGCAGTTCTTC
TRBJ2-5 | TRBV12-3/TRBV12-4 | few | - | CASRSTGDHQETQYF | TGTGCCAGCAGAAGCACGGGGGACCACCAAGAGACCCAGTACTTC
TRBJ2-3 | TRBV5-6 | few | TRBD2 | CASSSTSGGPDTQYF | TGTGCCAGCAGCTCCACTAGCGGGGGACCAGATACGCAGTATTTT
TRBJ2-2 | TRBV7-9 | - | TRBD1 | CASSFGDRQPLTGELFF | TGTGCCAGCAGCTTTGGGGACAGGCAACCTCTCACCGGGGAGCTGTTTTTT
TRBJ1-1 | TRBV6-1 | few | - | CASSDWGGGTEAFF | TGTGCCAGCAGTGATTGGGGGGGAGGGACTGAAGCTTTCTTT
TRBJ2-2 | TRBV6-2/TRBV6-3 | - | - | CASSTRWQWNTGELFF | TGTGCCAGCAGTACCCGGTGGCAGTGGAACACCGGGGAGCTGTTTTTT
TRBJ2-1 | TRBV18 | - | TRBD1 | CASSPPTGKGYNEQFF | TGTGCCAGCTCACCACCGACAGGGAAAGGCTACAATGAGCAGTTCTTC
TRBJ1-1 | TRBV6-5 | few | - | CASSYGRDFLNTEAFF | TGTGCCAGCAGTTACGGCAGGGATTTTTTGAACACTGAAGCTTTCTTT
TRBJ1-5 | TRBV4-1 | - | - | CASSQKGGSSNQPQHF | TGCGCCAGCAGCCAGAAGGGGGGGAGTAGCAATCAGCCCCAGCATTTT
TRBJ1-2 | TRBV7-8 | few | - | CASSETDTFYGYTF | TGTGCCAGCAGCGAAACTGACACGTTCTATGGCTACACCTTC
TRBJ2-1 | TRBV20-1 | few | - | CSARAGLPYNEQFF | TGCAGTGCTAGAGCGGGGTTACCCTACAATGAGCAGTTCTTC
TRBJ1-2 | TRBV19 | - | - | CASSQTVLDYGYTF | TGTGCCAGTAGCCAGACCGTCCTTGACTATGGCTACACCTTC
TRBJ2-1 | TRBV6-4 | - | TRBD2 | CASSDSAGGYNEQFF | TGTGCCAGCAGTGACTCGGCGGGGGGGTACAATGAGCAGTTCTTC
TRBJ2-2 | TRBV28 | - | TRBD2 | CASSAGTSFIGELFF | TGTGCCAGCAGCGCGGGGACTAGCTTCATCGGGGAGCTGTTTTTT